One T cell receptor (beta chain) is described in this entry. Its antigen remains unidentified. Per-base quality was not reported, and no clone a single base away is much larger than it. In total, more than 500 healthy bone marrow donors made up the cohort. At the time of sampling, every cohort member was nominally healthy, though immune exposures that went unrecorded were likely present. The donor was CMV seropositive and belonged to the group of 250 to 300 seropositive cohort members. Every donor gave a peripheral blood sample, and the peripheral blood mononuclear cells from that sample were used for TCR beta sequencing. Genomic DNA was extracted from the blood cell samples with the Qiagen DNeasy Blood Extraction Kit. As encoded in the germline V gene, CDR1 is SGHTA while CDR2 is FQGTGA. Trimming accounts for 4 bases at V and 7 bases at J, while the number of junction bases matched to no gene is 16. The cysteine opens and the phenylalanine closes a CDR3 of 18 amino acids. This entry keeps only the CDR3 DNA: 54 bases, framed from base 1.

These data belong to a study of cytomegalovirus exposure and HLA in healthy donors listed by TCRdb under 2017. Broadly, across the study: An earlier analysis of approximately 600 of the donors reported more than 250 Gb of sequence data and around 110 million unique TCR beta sequences from about 200 million T cells. Every repertoire in the discovery cohort had been generated on one and the same sequencing platform. Of the 300 to 400 genotyped donors, about 80% fell in the genetic ancestry cluster associated with self-reported Caucasian donors. Roughly 310 gigabases of sequencing data and approximately 85 million unique TCR sequences were included in an early release covering 500 to 750 HLA-typed donors. In an earlier analysis of a few hundred of the donors, high-throughput TCR beta sequencing was used to judge whether each TCR beta V gene segment behaved as functional or pseudogenic. The study aimed to test whether signatures of past pathogen exposure could be identified by cataloging public T cell receptors. Donor age, sex, ethnicity and CMV serostatus were compiled together with the repertoire data. The number of typed donors differed by locus: about 629-630 for A, B, C, DRB1 and DQB1; 522 for DQA1; 606 for DPA1; and 450 to 480 for DPB1. A later analysis re-examined previously published TCR beta repertoires from just over 650 donors and added high-resolution HLA genotyping to investigate patterns of TCR occurrence. To predict cytomegalovirus infection status, the study brought together high-throughput TCR immunosequencing, statistical association of individual TCRs with disease status, and machine learning. In a later genetic analysis, genome-wide SNP genotypes for about 55% of the roughly 700 donors were used, and that subset was treated as a discovery cohort. Among several hundred genotyped donors of the cohort, an average of roughly 230,000 unique TCR beta nucleotide sequences was sequenced per donor, of which approximately 18% were non-productive. Along with the approximately 650-subject first cohort, a separate validation cohort of approximately 110 different subjects was used. Rather than drawing on any new phenotypic data, the later analysis identified candidate immune exposures from TCR beta sequences and the way those sequences occurred across donors. Because of strong linkage in the cohort, a handful of DR-DQ haplotypes were treated as single units for association and clustering. Both class I and class II loci were covered by HLA typing, at four-digit resolution. The study used immunosequencing to profile the T cell repertoires of more than 650 subjects and linked those repertoires to cytomegalovirus serostatus. The investigation overall reported the following: The earlier analysis of almost 600 of the donors excluded around 17 rarely observed V segments, including chromosome 9 orphons, because counts were too low. Because some donors lacked HLA typing at each locus, the association tests relied only on the typed subset. CMV serostatus was the only immune exposure information available for the cohort. Linkage disequilibrium might explain the correlated functional status among segregating V segments, but an unknown experimental factor could not be ruled out. The 87-base-pair reads could not distinguish some IMGT-functional V segments, including TRBV6-2 and TRBV6-3, so those segments were excluded. V-gene and J-gene trimming of TCR beta chains was associated with a missense DCLRE1C variant in a later genetic analysis, and the association was replicated in an independent cohort. Sequencing depth was assumed to be roughly uniform across donors in the presence/absence analyses, though that assumption may not hold. Only TCR beta chains were sequenced in this cohort, and the absence of alpha or paired-chain data limited detectable features. In an earlier analysis of approximately 590 of the donors, most TCR beta V segments appeared in productive rearrangements about 87% or about 30% of the time, broadly matching IMGT annotations. The classifier was reported to diagnose cytomegalovirus status with high specificity and sensitivity in both the original cohort and the validation cohort. While some public TCRs were present in many individuals, most TCR sequences turned up only very rarely across donors. Three of the identified cytomegalovirus-associated TCR beta chains were confirmed in vitro to be specific for cytomegalovirus antigens. A cluster of highly shared sequence variants was judged likely to be a technical artifact of the sequencing pipeline. The study gave a list of some 150 TCR beta chains associated with cytomegalovirus. In a later analysis, the rate of TCR association differed among HLA loci, with DRB1 alleles having the most associated TCRs and HLA-C alleles having the fewest. At a false discovery rate of 0.05, a later analysis linked 15,000 to 20,000 TCR beta sequences to specific HLA alleles. In a later genetic analysis, fewer N-insertions in productive TCRs were reported among donors in an Asian-associated ancestry cluster than the approximately 710-donor mean. When HLA alleles, especially DR and DQ, strongly co-occurred, attributing TCR associations to individual alleles was difficult. In a later analysis, most CMV-associated TCR beta chains were found to appear HLA-restricted, with HLA associations seemingly driven largely by CMV exposure. In a later analysis, several top co-occurrence clusters were reported to appear linked to parvovirus B19, influenza, CMV and Epstein-Barr virus. In a later analysis, HLA-associated TCR beta chains were found to be more clonally expanded and to have lower generation probabilities than equally common non-associated chains. A further reported finding was that TCR beta sequences accurately predicted the HLA-A and HLA-B alleles for most subjects in the first cohort. According to the authors, the approach could potentially be generalized to other disease states and immunological phenotypes.

The receptor library was made with the immunoSEQ multiplex PCR assay. For the multiplex PCR, a mixture combining 60 forward primers for TCR Vbeta segments and 13 reverse primers for TCR Jbeta segments was used. Amplification of the CDR3 region of rearranged TCR beta genes was performed with a multiplex PCR assay on genomic DNA. Amplified TCR beta libraries were sequenced as 87-base-pair reads on the Illumina HiSeq System. The authors' pipeline ran thus. In a later analysis, 77 million or so unique TCR beta chains were counted across the approximately 640 repertoires, and roughly 11 million of these chains were shared by at least two donors. Raw reads were error-corrected and collapsed into unique sequences by a nearest-neighbor algorithm in which closely related sequences were merged to remove PCR and sequencing errors. CDR3 sequences were aligned to IMGT reference sequences to assign V, D and J gene segments. For a sequence to be retained, a match of at least six nucleotides was required to both a V gene segment and a J gene segment. Rearrangements were classified as productive when the CDR3 lacked stop codons and remained in frame with V and J, and all other rearrangements were classified as non-productive. Following IMGT convention, CDR3 was defined as the stretch from the second conserved V-encoded cysteine up to the conserved J-encoded phenylalanine. The earlier analysis of fewer than 700 of the donors excluded sequences that lacked an unambiguous match to a single V gene segment. In an earlier analysis of around 590 of the donors, a V segment was called functional when productive rearrangements were above 56.7%, and segregating when the standard deviation between donors exceeded 5%. A statistical classification framework was developed to diagnose cytomegalovirus status using the catalog of TCR beta chain sequences. In a later analysis, TCR nucleotide sequences were compared against IMGT/GENE-DB human TR gene sequences so that V and J genes could be assigned. Using the TCRdist pipeline, a later analysis assigned CDR3 sequences along with most-parsimonious VDJ recombination scenarios. In a later analysis, each TCR beta chain was defined by its CDR3 amino acid sequence together with its V-gene family, and reads without a unique V-gene family were excluded. A later analysis removed 550 to 650 highly shared, low-generation-probability nucleotide sequences to deal with suspected cross-contamination and a sequencing artifact. In a later analysis, a clonal expansion index for each public chain was calculated from normalized within-repertoire ranks of inferred template counts. In a later analysis, generation probabilities were computed with a VDJ recombination model fitted to out-of-frame rearrangements, and the resulting probabilities were checked against IGoR. A later analysis scored TCR-TCR, TCR-HLA and TCR-CMV co-occurrence with hypergeometric tests, applying a repertoire-size bias correction to TCR pairs. False discovery rates were estimated in a later analysis by permuting HLA or CMV assignments 20 times. In a later analysis, co-occurring TCRs were grouped using DBSCAN, and TCRdist sequence similarity was added for clustering within HLA-allele-positive subsets. Repertoires with fewer than 30,000 or more than 120,000 public chains, plus five repertoires with anomalous nucleotide sharing, were excluded from co-occurrence clustering. Sourced from immuneACCESS, this table was stored by TCRdb with only in-frame sequences that have V and J called. A share of the clones is absent; for the studies checked, an unresolved V gene accounts for under half, and the remainder has no known explanation. That table gives V, J and clone size, and the DNA gave D and trimming. Present in this sample are tens of thousands of clones, 65% to 70% of which were seen just once. The ten largest clones take up about 20% of the sample.

Material for sequencing was PBMCs. The origin of this receptor is a man aged 40-49 years in good health and CMV-seropositive. Rearrangement joined TRBV7-3 to TRBJ1-5, and 10 bases in between align with TRBD1. This receptor has the CDR3 CASSSMALLGTGVQPQHF. The DNA sequence is TGTGCCAGCAGCTCTATGGCCCTCTTAGGGACAGGGGTCCAGCCCCAGCATTTT.